This entry features one T cell receptor beta chain sequence. The sample comes from a study of CD8 T cells in Susac syndrome. For the study at large: At the time of blood draw, patients with Susac syndrome were therapy-naive, receiving corticosteroids, or receiving intravenous immunoglobulin alone.

The RNA input was roughly 0.45 to 1 ug, and it was reverse transcribed with random hexamers. Via MiXCR, TCRdb re-called the immunoSEQ multiplex PCR reads, giving one row per CDR3 protein. This sample yields under 85,000 distinct CDR3 sequences, of which approximately 93% are seen a single time; 0.85% to 1% belongs to the top ten. Germline lookup yields CDR1 MNHEY and CDR2 SMNVEV (reference sequence). CDR3 length equals 12 residues. V dropped 4 bases and J dropped 2 bases, with 6 bases sitting between them. The TCR originated in a human donor with Susac syndrome. This rearrangement joins TRBV27 to TRBJ2-7; D uncertain. Sequencing was done on a sample of CD8+ T cells from PBMCs. CDR3 amino acids: CASSSTPYEQYF. The CDR3 DNA sequence: TGTGCCAGCAGTTCGACTCCCTACGAGCAGTACTTC.